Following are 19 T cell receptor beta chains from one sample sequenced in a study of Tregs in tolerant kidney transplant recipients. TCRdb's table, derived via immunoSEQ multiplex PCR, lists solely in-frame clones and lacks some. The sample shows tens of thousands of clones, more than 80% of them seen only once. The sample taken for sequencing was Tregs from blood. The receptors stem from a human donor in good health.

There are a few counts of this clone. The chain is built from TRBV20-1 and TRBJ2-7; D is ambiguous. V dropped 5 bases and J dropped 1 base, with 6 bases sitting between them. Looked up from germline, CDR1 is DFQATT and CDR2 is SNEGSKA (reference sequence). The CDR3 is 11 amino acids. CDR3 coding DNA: TGCAGTGCTTGGGTATCCTACGAGCAGTACTTC. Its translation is CSAWVSYEQYF.

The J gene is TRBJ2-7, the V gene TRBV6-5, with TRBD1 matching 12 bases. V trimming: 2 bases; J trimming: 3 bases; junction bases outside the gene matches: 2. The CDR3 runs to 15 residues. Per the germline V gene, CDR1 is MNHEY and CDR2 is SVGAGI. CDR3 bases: TGTGCCAGCAGTTACGGGACAGGGGGCTTCTACGAGCAGTACTTC. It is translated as CASSYGTGGFYEQYF.

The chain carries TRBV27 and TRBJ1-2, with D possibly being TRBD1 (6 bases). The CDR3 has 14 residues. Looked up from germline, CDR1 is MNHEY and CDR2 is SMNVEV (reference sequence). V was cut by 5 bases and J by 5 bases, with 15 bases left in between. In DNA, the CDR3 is TGTGCCAGCAGTCACAGGGCGTTACGATATGGCTACACCTTC. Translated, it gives CASSHRALRYGYTF.

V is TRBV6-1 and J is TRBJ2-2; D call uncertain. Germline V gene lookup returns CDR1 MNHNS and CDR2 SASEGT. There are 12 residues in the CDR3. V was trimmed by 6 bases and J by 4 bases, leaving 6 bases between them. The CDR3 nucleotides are TGTGCCAGCAGGAAGGCCACCGGGGAGCTGTTTTTT. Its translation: CASRKATGELFF.

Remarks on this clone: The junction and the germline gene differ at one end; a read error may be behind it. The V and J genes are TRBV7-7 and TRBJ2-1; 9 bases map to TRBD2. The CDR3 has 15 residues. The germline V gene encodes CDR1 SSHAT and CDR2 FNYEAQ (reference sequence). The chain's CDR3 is CASSLALAGYNEQFF. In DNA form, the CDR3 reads TGTGCTAGCAGCTTAGCCCTAGCGGGGTACAATGAGCAGTTCTTC.

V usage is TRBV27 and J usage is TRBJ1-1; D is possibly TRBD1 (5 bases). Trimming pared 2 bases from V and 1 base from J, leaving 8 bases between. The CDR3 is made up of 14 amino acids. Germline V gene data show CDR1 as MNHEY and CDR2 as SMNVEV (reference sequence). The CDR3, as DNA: TGTGCCAGCAGTTTAGGAGGGGCGAACACTGAAGCTTTCTTT. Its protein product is CASSLGGANTEAFF.

CDR3 loop: CACTSGSYNEQFF. The CDR3 DNA sequence: TGTGCCTGCACTAGCGGTTCCTACAATGAGCAGTTCTTC. The rearrangement uses TRBV30 and TRBJ2-1; 8 bases are shared with TRBD2. The V gene's germline CDR1 is GTSNPN and CDR2 SVGIG (reference sequence). Trimming took 6 bases from V and 1 from J; bases not matched to a gene: 2. The length of the CDR3 is 13 residues.

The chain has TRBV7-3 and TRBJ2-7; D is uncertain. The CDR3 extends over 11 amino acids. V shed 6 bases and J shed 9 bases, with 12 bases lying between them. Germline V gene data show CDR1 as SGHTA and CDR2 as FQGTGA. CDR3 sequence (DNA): TGTGCCAGCAGTCAGTCGGCTGGGCAGTACTTC. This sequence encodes CASSQSAGQYF.

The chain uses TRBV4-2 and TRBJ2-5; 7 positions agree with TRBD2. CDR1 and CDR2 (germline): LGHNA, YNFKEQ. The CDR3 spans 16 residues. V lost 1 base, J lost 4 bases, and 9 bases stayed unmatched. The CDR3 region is CASSQVGRGRRETQYF. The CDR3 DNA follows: TGTGCCAGCAGCCAAGTCGGGCGGGGGAGGAGAGAGACCCAGTACTTC.

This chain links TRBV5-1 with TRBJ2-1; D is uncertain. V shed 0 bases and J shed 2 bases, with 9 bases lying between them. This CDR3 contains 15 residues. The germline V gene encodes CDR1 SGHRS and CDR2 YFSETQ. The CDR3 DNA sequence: TGCGCCAGCAGCTTGGGTGGGGTGGCCTACAATGAGCAGTTCTTC. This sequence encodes CASSLGGVAYNEQFF.

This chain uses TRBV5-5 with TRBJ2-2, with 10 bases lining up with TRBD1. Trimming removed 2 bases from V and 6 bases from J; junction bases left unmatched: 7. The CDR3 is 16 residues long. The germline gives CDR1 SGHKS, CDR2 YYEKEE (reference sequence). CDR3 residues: CASSFLDRGAAGELFF. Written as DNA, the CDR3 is TGTGCCAGCAGCTTTTTGGACAGGGGGGCGGCCGGGGAGCTGTTTTTT.

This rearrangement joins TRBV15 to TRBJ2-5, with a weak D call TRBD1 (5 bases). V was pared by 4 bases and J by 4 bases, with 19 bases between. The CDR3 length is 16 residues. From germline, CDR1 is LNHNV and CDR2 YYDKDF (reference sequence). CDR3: CATSKDPGQGLETQYF. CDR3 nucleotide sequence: TGTGCCACCAGCAAAGACCCGGGTCAGGGCTTAGAGACCCAGTACTTC.

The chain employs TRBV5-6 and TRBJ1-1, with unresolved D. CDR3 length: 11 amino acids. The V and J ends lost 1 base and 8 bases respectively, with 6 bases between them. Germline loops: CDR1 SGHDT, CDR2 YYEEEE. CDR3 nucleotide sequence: TGTGCCAGCAGCTTGTACTCCGAAGCTTTCTTT. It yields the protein CASSLYSEAFF.

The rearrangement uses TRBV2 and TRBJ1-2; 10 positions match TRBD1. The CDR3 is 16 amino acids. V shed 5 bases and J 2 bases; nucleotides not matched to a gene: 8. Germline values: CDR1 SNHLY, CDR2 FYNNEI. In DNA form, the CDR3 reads TGTGCCAGCAGTCGACAGGGGGCCCAACAGAACTATGGCTACACCTTC. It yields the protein CASSRQGAQQNYGYTF.

CDR3 DNA: TGTGCCAGTAGTATAGACCTCGGATCCTACGAGCAGTACTTC. This codes for CASSIDLGSYEQYF. The chain links TRBV19 to TRBJ2-7; D gene uncertain. This CDR3 contains 14 residues. Germline assignment: CDR1 LNHDA and CDR2 SQIVND (reference sequence). Trimming took 0 bases from V and 1 from J, leaving 7 bases between them.

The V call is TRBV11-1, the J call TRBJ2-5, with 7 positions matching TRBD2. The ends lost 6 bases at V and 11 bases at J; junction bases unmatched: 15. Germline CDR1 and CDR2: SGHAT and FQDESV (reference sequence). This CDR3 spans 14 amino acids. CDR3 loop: CASSRSGNRGEQYF. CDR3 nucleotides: TGTGCCAGCAGTCGGAGCGGGAATCGAGGGGAGCAGTACTTC. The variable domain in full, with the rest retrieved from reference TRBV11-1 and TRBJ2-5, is EAEVAQSPRYKITEKSQAVAFWCDPISGHATLYWYRQILGQGPELLVQFQDESVVDDSQLPKDRFSAERLKGVDSTLKIQPAELGDSAMYLCASSRSGNRGEQYFGPGTRLLVL.

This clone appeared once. Here the CDR3 reads CASSLVAFTDTQYF. The CDR3 DNA reads TGTGCCAGCAGCTTAGTAGCGTTCACAGATACGCAGTATTTT. The chain uses TRBV11-2 and TRBJ2-3, with D possibly TRBD2 on 5 matching bases. This CDR3 region has 14 residues. The germline gives CDR1 SGHAT, CDR2 FQNNGV. The V gene lost 1 base and the J gene lost 2 bases, with 7 bases spanning the gap.

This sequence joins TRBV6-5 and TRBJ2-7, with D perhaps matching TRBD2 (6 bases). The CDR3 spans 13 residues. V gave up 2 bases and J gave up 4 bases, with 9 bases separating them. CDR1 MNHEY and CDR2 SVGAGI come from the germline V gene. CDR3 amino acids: CASSYPGTYEQYF. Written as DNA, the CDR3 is TGTGCCAGCAGTTACCCGGGGACTTACGAGCAGTACTTC.

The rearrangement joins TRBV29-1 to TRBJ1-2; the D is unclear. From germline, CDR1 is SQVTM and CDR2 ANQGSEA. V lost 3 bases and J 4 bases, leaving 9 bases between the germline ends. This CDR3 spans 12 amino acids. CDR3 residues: CSVDRGGYGYTF. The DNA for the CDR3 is TGCAGCGTTGATAGAGGCGGCTATGGCTACACCTTC. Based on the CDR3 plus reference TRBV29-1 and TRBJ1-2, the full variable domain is SAVISQKPSRDICQRGTSLTIQCQVDSQVTMMFWYRQQPGQSLTLIATANQGSEATYESGFVIDKFPISRPNLTFSTLTVSNMSPEDSSIYLCSVDRGGYGYTFGSGTRLTVV.